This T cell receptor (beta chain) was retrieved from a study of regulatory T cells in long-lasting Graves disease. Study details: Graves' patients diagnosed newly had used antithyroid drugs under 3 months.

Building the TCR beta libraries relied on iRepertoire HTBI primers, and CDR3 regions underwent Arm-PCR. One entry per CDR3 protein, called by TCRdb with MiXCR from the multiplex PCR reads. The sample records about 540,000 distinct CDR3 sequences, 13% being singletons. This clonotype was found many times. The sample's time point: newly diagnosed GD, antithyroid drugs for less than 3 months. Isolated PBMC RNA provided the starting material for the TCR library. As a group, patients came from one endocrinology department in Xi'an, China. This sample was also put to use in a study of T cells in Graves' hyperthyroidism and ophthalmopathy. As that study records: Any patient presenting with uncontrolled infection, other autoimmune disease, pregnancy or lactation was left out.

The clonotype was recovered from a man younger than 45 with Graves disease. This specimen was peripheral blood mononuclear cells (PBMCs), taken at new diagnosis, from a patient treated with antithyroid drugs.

CDR3 residues: CASSPDIRYGYTF. CDR3 nucleotides: TGCGCCAGCAGCCCTGACATCCGCTATGGCTACACCTTC. This rearrangement joins TRBV5-1 to TRBJ1-2, with D uncertain. This CDR3 is 13 amino acids long. Germline V gives CDR1 SGHRS, CDR2 YFSETQ. Trimming removed 4 bases from V and 4 bases from J, with 11 bases in between.